This TCR beta chain originates from a study of shared clonotypes between healthy human individuals. On the study more broadly: Those who served as donors were a couple of women and a few men between the ages of 18 and 49. General study results and limits: Naive subsets usually exceeded memory subsets in estimated richness. Clonotype sharing across several donors was observed for 4.5% to 6.5% of naive CD4 clonotypes.

Original data processing: From ImmunoSEQ came sequences covering only the junction and carrying no quality scores, so filtering differed. Some clones are missing from TCRdb's copy, which holds only in-frame ones; the method was immunoSEQ multiplex PCR. V and J calls and clone size are given by that table; D and trimming were obtained from the DNA. The table includes about 670,000 clones, about 78% detected once. A remark on this clone: Its antigen is not known.

The V gene's germline CDR1 is SEHNR and CDR2 FQNEAQ (reference sequence). The CDR3 has 16 amino acids. Trimming took off 3 bases at V and 6 bases at J, with 20 bases between the two ends. The J gene is TRBJ2-5, the V gene TRBV7-9; D possibly uses TRBD1 or TRBD2 (6 bases each). This clonotype was sampled from a woman between 25 and 40 years old in good health. What was sequenced was memory CD4+ T cells sorted from blood. Subset specified: CD45RA-negative fraction. The CDR3 loop reads CASSLSPLQRGQTQYF. The CDR3 bases are TGTGCCAGCAGCTTGTCTCCCTTGCAACGGGGGCAGACCCAGTACTTC. Looking up the rest from reference TRBV7-9 and TRBJ2-5 gives the full variable domain: DTGVSQNPRHKITKRGQNVTFRCDPISEHNRLYWYRQTLGQGPEFLTYFQNEAQLEKSRLLSDRFSAERPKGSFSTLEIQRTEQGDSAMYLCASSLSPLQRGQTQYFGPGTRLLVL.